This T cell receptor (beta chain) was retrieved from a study of Ad26.COV2.S vaccination and SARS-CoV-2 variants. Treatment denoted: some 19 received Ad26.COV2.S at low or high dose, single or two shots; about 5 received placebo; per-sample allocation not given. Following the first vaccine or placebo injection, samples were taken on day 63. The CDR3 contains 13 residues. The germline V gene encodes CDR1 SGHTA and CDR2 FQGNSA. The V end was cut by 5 bases, the J end by 8 bases, with 13 bases between. Whole-study results and caveats: TCR breadth and depth analyses may have underestimated total T cell responses.

On this clone: The target antigen is unknown.

Assay: immunoSEQ multiplex PCR; the TCRdb copy retains only in-frame clones and omits some. Of some 520,000 clones listed, approximately 88% are singletons. This receptor was obtained from a person aged 18-60 years who received the Ad26.COV2.S COVID-19 vaccine or a placebo. The rearrangement uses TRBV7-2 and TRBJ2-1; TRBD1 is a possible D gene (5 bases). This specimen was peripheral blood, taken in a trial of Ad26.COV2.S vaccine versus placebo. The CDR3 region has the DNA TGTGCCAGCAGCCTTATACAGGTCCATGAGCAGTTCTTC. It encodes CASSLIQVHEQFF.